One sample yielded the 23 T cell receptor beta chains listed below, sequenced in a study of shared clonotypes between healthy human individuals. Terminally differentiated effector memory CD45RA+ cells were excluded by CCR7 positive selection of CD45RO-negative cells. Using immunoSEQ multiplex PCR, the repertoire was profiled, and TCRdb retains in-frame clones only, with some absent. Of some 2,100,000 clones in the sample, around 93% were seen once. The sequencing input was naive CD8+ T cells from PBMCs. Receptors originate from a man aged 18 to 29 in good health. Some clones in this sample may be carry-over from other donors' samples.

This rearrangement joins TRBV27 to TRBJ1-2; D is ambiguous. V gave up 3 bases and J gave up 8 bases, with 13 bases separating them. CDR1 and CDR2 (germline): MNHEY, SMNVEV (reference sequence). This CDR3 contains 13 residues. CDR3 in DNA: TGTGCCAGCAGTTTCCTCGAATGGGAGGGCTACACCTTC. This sequence encodes CASSFLEWEGYTF.

The genes are TRBV28 and TRBJ2-7, with 8 bases matching TRBD2. V was clipped by 3 bases and J by 4 bases; unmatched bases: 8. The CDR3 covers 15 residues. From germline, CDR1 is MDHEN and CDR2 SYDVKM. The CDR3 region is CASSLRGAGGYEQYF. CDR3 DNA: TGTGCCAGCAGTTTGCGGGGCGCGGGGGGTTACGAGCAGTACTTC.

The chain couples TRBV30 to TRBJ2-1, with a possible D match to TRBD1 (6 bases). The CDR3 runs to 13 residues. The V end was cut by 0 bases, the J end by 10 bases, with 13 bases between. CDR1 and CDR2 from the germline V gene are GTSNPN and SVGIG (reference sequence). CDR3 DNA sequence: TGTGCCTGGAGTGTAGGCAGGGGCTGGGAGCAGTTCTTC. This codes for CAWSVGRGWEQFF.

The chain has TRBV6-1 and TRBJ2-3; D uncertain. V lost 4 bases to trimming and J lost 0 bases, with 14 bases between them. The CDR3 sequence is 16 residues long. Germline assignment: CDR1 MNHNS and CDR2 SASEGT. For the CDR3, the DNA is TGTGCCAGCAGTGGGCTCCTAGAACTAAGCACAGATACGCAGTATTTT. Its protein product is CASSGLLELSTDTQYF.

V is TRBV19 and J is TRBJ2-2; 7 nucleotides align to TRBD2. In germline, CDR1 is LNHDA, CDR2 SQIVND (reference sequence). The junction had 5 bases not matched to a gene; V was cut back by 6 bases and J by 1 base. This CDR3 spans 15 amino acids. In DNA form, the CDR3 reads TGTGCCAGTAGCAGAACTAGCGAGAACACCGGGGAGCTGTTTTTT. It translates to CASSRTSENTGELFF.

The genes are TRBV19 and TRBJ2-7; possible D gene TRBD1, 6 bases. Germline V gene sequence: CDR1 LNHDA, CDR2 SQIVND (reference sequence). The CDR3 totals 14 residues. Trimming removed 6 bases from V and 3 bases from J, with 15 bases in between. The CDR3 is CASSTGNPHYEQYF. CDR3 bases: TGTGCCAGTAGCACAGGGAACCCTCACTACGAGCAGTACTTC.

The chain is built from TRBV28 and TRBJ2-7; 11 bases are a match to TRBD2. The CDR3 sequence is 17 residues long. J was trimmed by 4 bases and V by 3 bases; bases with no gene match: 11. Per the germline V gene, CDR1 is MDHEN and CDR2 is SYDVKM. CDR3 DNA: TGTGCCAGCAGTTTTGTAGAGGCTAGCGGGAGGCCGTACGAGCAGTACTTC. Its protein product is CASSFVEASGRPYEQYF. Full variable domain (outside the CDR3, taken from reference TRBV28 and TRBJ2-7): DVKVTQSSRYLVKRTGEKVFLECVQDMDHENMFWYRQDPGLGLRLIYFSYDVKMKEKGDIPEGYSVSREKKERFSLILESASTNQTSMYLCASSFVEASGRPYEQYFGPGTRLTVT.

The chain combines TRBV4-3 with TRBJ2-1; TRBD2 agrees at 12 bases. The CDR3 extends over 14 amino acids. CDR1 and CDR2 from the germline V gene are LGHNA and YSLEER. V shed 10 bases, J shed 8 bases, and the junction held 9 bases outside the gene matches. DNA of the CDR3: TGCGCCAATGGGAGACTAGCGGGAGTTCATGAGCAGTTCTTC. Amino acids: CANGRLAGVHEQFF.

The chain is built from TRBV5-1 and TRBJ2-2; D assignment may be TRBD1 or TRBD2 (6 bases each). In germline, CDR1 is SGHRS, CDR2 YFSETQ. The germline V and J ends were trimmed by 3 bases and 6 bases, with 15 bases remaining between them. The CDR3 contains 15 residues. The CDR3 sequence is CASSSNREVAGELFF. CDR3 coding DNA: TGCGCCAGCAGCTCTAACAGGGAGGTAGCCGGGGAGCTGTTTTTT.

The chain carries TRBV28 and TRBJ2-1, with D perhaps TRBD2 (6 bases). The CDR3 is made up of 16 amino acids. Germline CDR1 reads MDHEN; CDR2 reads SYDVKM. Between the trimmed V and J ends, which lost 3 bases and 6 bases, there was a span of 18 bases. The CDR3 DNA is TGTGCCAGCAGTTTCCCCGGGGAGGTTGAAGGCAATGAGCAGTTCTTC. Encoded protein: CASSFPGEVEGNEQFF.

The chain recombines TRBV19 with TRBJ1-2, with D perhaps TRBD1 (6 bases). Per germline, CDR1 LNHDA and CDR2 SQIVND (reference sequence). The CDR3 loop spans 13 amino acids. V shed 4 bases and J shed 4 bases, with 10 bases lying between them. Written as DNA, the CDR3 is TGTGCCAGTAGTACGGGGGCCCCCTATGGCTACACCTTC. Residues: CASSTGAPYGYTF.

V gene TRBV9 combines with J gene TRBJ1-1; D perhaps matches TRBD1 (6 bases). The CDR3 is made up of 12 amino acids. Germline V gives CDR1 SGDLS, CDR2 YYNGEE. V lost 3 bases, J lost 3 bases, and 6 bases lay in between. CDR3: CASSEGDTEAFF. The CDR3 region has the DNA TGTGCCAGCAGCGAGGGGGACACTGAAGCTTTCTTT. The full variable domain, completed using reference TRBV9 and TRBJ1-1, is DSGVTQTPKHLITATGQRVTLRCSPRSGDLSVYWYQQSLDQGLQFLIQYYNGEERAKGNILERFSAQQFPDLHSELNLSSLELGDSALYFCASSEGDTEAFFGQGTRLTVV.

This chain links TRBV19 with TRBJ1-2, with TRBD1 identical over 7 bases. J gave up 4 bases and V 3 bases, and 17 bases lay outside the gene matches. This CDR3 spans 18 amino acids. From germline, CDR1 is LNHDA and CDR2 SQIVND (reference sequence). The CDR3, as DNA: TGTGCCAGTAGTATTCCGACTTTACAGGGGCCTCCACTCTATGGCTACACCTTC. It translates to CASSIPTLQGPPLYGYTF.

This CDR3 reads CASSPYRESSYEQYF. The CDR3 nucleotides are TGTGCCAGCTCACCGTACAGGGAAAGCTCCTACGAGCAGTACTTC. This sequence joins TRBV18 and TRBJ2-7; possible D gene TRBD1, 6 bases. CDR3 size: 15 residues. Germline V lookup: CDR1 KGHSH, CDR2 LQKENI. Deletions cut 3 bases from V and 0 bases from J, with 12 bases between.

The chain uses TRBV10-3 and TRBJ2-7; D unclear. The V end lost 7 bases, the J end lost 4 bases, and 8 bases lay between the germline ends. Germline V lookup: CDR1 ENHRY, CDR2 SYGVKD. There are 11 residues in the CDR3. The chain's CDR3 is CAITQGYEQYF. Here the CDR3 DNA reads TGTGCCATCACCCAAGGGTACGAGCAGTACTTC.

DNA for the CDR3: TGTGCCAGCCAGGGACTATCTTACAATGAGCAGTTCTTC. The encoded protein is CASQGLSYNEQFF. The gene calls are TRBV27 and TRBJ2-1, with 7 bases matching TRBD2. CDR3 length: 13 amino acids. Germline V lookup: CDR1 MNHEY, CDR2 SMNVEV (reference sequence). With 8 bases clipped from V and 4 bases from J, the junction kept 5 bases outside the gene matches.

CDR3: CASSSTGNTQYF. CDR3 bases: TGTGCCAGCAGTTCCACAGGAAATACGCAGTATTTT. The gene calls are TRBV28 and TRBJ2-3; weak D call: TRBD1 (5 bases). The CDR3 consists of 12 residues. Trimming left V 4 bases short and J 7 bases short, with 9 bases between. CDR1 is MDHEN and CDR2 is SYDVKM in the germline V gene. Together with reference TRBV28 and TRBJ2-3, the CDR3 gives the full variable domain: DVKVTQSSRYLVKRTGEKVFLECVQDMDHENMFWYRQDPGLGLRLIYFSYDVKMKEKGDIPEGYSVSREKKERFSLILESASTNQTSMYLCASSSTGNTQYFGPGTRLTVL.

V is TRBV28 and J is TRBJ2-3; D possibly corresponds to TRBD2 (5 bases). The germline gives CDR1 MDHEN, CDR2 SYDVKM. Trimming took 7 bases from V and 2 from J, leaving 16 bases between them. The CDR3 sequence is 15 residues long. The CDR3 coding sequence is TGTGCCAGCACCCCCTCGGGGATTTTCACAGATACGCAGTATTTT. Amino acids: CASTPSGIFTDTQYF.

Remarks on this clone: Different DNA sequences within this sample yield the same CDR3. The CDR3 loop reads CASSPGGNTEAFF. The CDR3 DNA reads TGTGCCAGCAGCCCGGGAGGGAACACTGAAGCTTTCTTT. J is TRBJ1-1 and V is TRBV7-9, with D uncertain. From germline, CDR1 is SEHNR and CDR2 FQNEAQ (reference sequence). The CDR3 length is 13 residues. V shed 5 bases and J shed 1 base, with 8 bases lying between them.

This rearrangement joins TRBV29-1 to TRBJ2-1, with 10 bases lining up with TRBD2. The length of the CDR3 is 18 residues. J was trimmed by 3 bases and V by 7 bases; bases with no gene match: 18. Germline V lookup: CDR1 SQVTM, CDR2 ANQGSEA. The CDR3 coding sequence is TGCAGCGCCCAAACTGGGCTAGCGGGAGTATCTGGCTACAATGAGCAGTTCTTC. Translation: CSAQTGLAGVSGYNEQFF.

To note about this clone: This may be a read error, as it is one base from a much larger clone. Other DNA sequences within the sample encode an identical CDR3. V is TRBV5-6 and J is TRBJ2-1; D uncertain. The germline V gene has CDR1 SGHDT and CDR2 YYEEEE. CDR3 length equals 12 residues. V was pared by 2 bases and J by 6 bases, with 6 bases between. As DNA, the CDR3 is TGTGCCAGCAGCTTAGGTGGCAATGAGCAGTTCTTC. Translating gives CASSLGGNEQFF.

The chain recombines TRBV6-5 with TRBJ1-1; D call uncertain. The V end lost 5 bases, the J end lost 11 bases, and 12 bases lay between the germline ends. CDR1 MNHEY and CDR2 SVGAGI come from the germline V gene. This CDR3 contains 11 residues. As DNA, the CDR3 is TGTGCCAGCAGTAATTCCCTGGGCGCTTTCTTT. The encoded protein is CASSNSLGAFF.

J is TRBJ2-2 and V is TRBV27, with a weak D call TRBD1 (6 bases). From germline, CDR1 is MNHEY and CDR2 SMNVEV (reference sequence). Trimming left V 5 bases short and J 2 bases short, with 12 bases between. The CDR3 covers 15 residues. Here the CDR3 reads CASSHHRENTGELFF. For the CDR3, the DNA is TGTGCCAGCAGTCACCACAGGGAAAACACCGGGGAGCTGTTTTTT.